This T cell receptor (beta chain) was sequenced during a study of identical twins (dated by TCRdb to the mid-2010s). In terms of the full investigation: TCR alpha and beta repertoires from monozygotic twins, unrelated adults of various ages and cord blood were deep-sequenced to test whether fetal clonotypes persist. To rule out contamination, the twin experiments were replicated at different times with different library preparation protocols.

From cysteine to phenylalanine, the CDR3 is 12 amino acids long. This entry keeps only the CDR3 DNA: 36 bases, framed from base 1. V was cut back by 3 bases and J by 5 bases, leaving a gap of 7 bases between them. The germline V gene yields ENHRY for CDR1 and SYGVKD for CDR2. Library construction relied on 5' RACE. Sequencing relied on an Illumina HiSeq 2000. Template switching added a universal primer binding site, and the final cDNA carried a unique molecular identifier that allowed TCR cDNA molecules to be counted accurately. First-strand cDNA for TCR alpha and beta chains was synthesized from specific primers in the conserved constant-segment region. To control for contamination, each cDNA library was double barcoded with a SMART-Mk sample barcode plus Illumina barcodes. TruSeq adapter sequences and Illumina sample barcodes were added in two successive PCR steps. The Illumina HiSeq platform was used with custom primers to sequence TCR alpha and beta cDNA libraries. Per the source publication's procedure: MiGEC was used to process raw reads and extract unique molecular identifiers, and MiXCR was used to find CDR3 positions. For each individual, recombination models were inferred using an EM algorithm with the repgenHMM and IGoR tools. Shared clonotype analysis was performed with the tcR package in R, normalizing sharing by the product of cloneset sizes. To study raw recombination free of thymic and clonal selection effects, out-of-frame nonproductive sequences were analyzed. TCRdb reprocessing: public reads trimmed at Q25 with fastp, clones called with MiXCR, in-frame beta chains kept. CDR3 protein duplicates are merged, each entry listing the most common genes and DNA. For this entry, the V and J calls and clone size follow TCRdb and not the study's own pipeline. In this sample the table shows hundreds of thousands of distinct CDR3 sequences, 10% to 15% of which occur a single time. In total, the top ten clones hold around 1.5% of the sample.

Findings and caveats that apply to the study as a whole: Out-of-frame TCR alpha sequences shared between twins showed an excess of low generation-probability sequences compared with coincidental sharing between unrelated individuals. Abundant cord blood beta clonotypes carried fewer insertions; young adult naive repertoires showed a weaker similar trend, while memory repertoires showed none. Recombination models systematically underestimated out-of-frame TCR alpha sharing in monozygotic twins but agreed with sharing between unrelated individuals. Conclusions relied on cross-sectional statistical analysis, since the same donors could not be followed over many years. Invariant T cells such as MAIT and iNKT could partly confound zero-insertion analyses, though diverse VJ usage argued against this for most clonotypes. Excess twin sharing in beta out-of-frame sequences was weaker because fewer shared sequences lowered the signal-to-noise ratio.

Many counts were recorded for this clonotype. The antigen it recognizes is unknown. Qualities for individual bases were not recorded, and no much larger clone is one base off. Every donor in the study was a healthy Caucasian. Three pairs of female monozygotic twins, all aged about 18 to 30 years, made up the twin cohort. Peripheral blood mononuclear cells were the source from which RNA for the TCR libraries was isolated. Another study also made use of these data, one on yellow fever vaccine responses in identical twins. The second study's paper adds: The authors reported that the T cell response to vaccination in identical twins appeared partly convergent and partly personalized. The study precisely tracked vaccine-responding T cell clones in identical twins.

The rearranged chain carries TRBV10-3 and TRBJ1-1, with no confident D gene call. Input material: PBMCs. The TCR was taken from a woman aged 18 to 35 in good health. The DNA sequence reads TGTGCCATCAGTGAAAGGGAGACTGAAGCTTTCTTT. The resulting protein is CAISERETEAFF.